A selection of T cell receptor beta chains follows, all from one sample in a study of technical replicates of blood from a handful of donors. Clones were read by immunoSEQ multiplex PCR, and TCRdb kept only the in-frame ones, dropping some. The data contain over 50,000 clones, more than 95% of them singletons. Sequenced input: T cells isolated from PBMCs. Every receptor here comes from a human donor in good health. Each CDR3 is given with its conserved first and last residue. The order of the fields is CDR3 protein, V gene, J gene.

CASSWVGLAGFNEQFF	TRBV7-8	TRBJ2-1
CASSILGRTGFSGANVLTF	TRBV19	TRBJ2-6
CAWRTGGDYGYTF	TRBV30	TRBJ1-2
CASSEQGPNQPQHF	TRBV7-9	TRBJ1-5
CATNVRDSQNEAFF	TRBV6-1	TRBJ1-1
CATSLGGLSRAHNEQFF	TRBV15	TRBJ2-1
CASSSLRGMNTEAFF	TRBV5-1	TRBJ1-1
CASRIAGGYNEQFF	TRBV5-1	TRBJ2-1
CASSLAYSLYGYTF	TRBV11-2	TRBJ1-2
CASSGLAAYEQYF	TRBV6-5	TRBJ2-7
CASSVQGWGYGYTF	TRBV19	TRBJ1-2
CASSIAGKGQPQHF	TRBV19	TRBJ1-5
CASRKIRGGSSYEQYF	TRBV11-2	TRBJ2-7
CASKRGGTGENTEAFF	TRBV11-1	TRBJ1-1
CASTPQGRENTGELFF	TRBV5-1	TRBJ2-2
CASSDWDRGNIQYF	TRBV6-5	TRBJ2-4
CASSFRASTYEQFF	TRBV27	TRBJ2-1
CAWSVMGGFMNTEAFF	TRBV30	TRBJ1-1
CASSPPGQGLNQPQHF	TRBV18	TRBJ1-5
CASRRRTSGGDTDTQYF	TRBV6-4	TRBJ2-3
CASSLAPGDYGYTF	TRBV5-1	TRBJ1-2
CASSQDSDEQFF	TRBV4-1	TRBJ2-1
CASSNSGFNQPQHF	TRBV2	TRBJ1-5
CAQTGELCNEQFF	TRBV6-1	TRBJ2-1
CASSRGNTEAFF	TRBV27	TRBJ1-1
CASSTTSGPYEQYF	TRBV5-1	TRBJ2-7
CASSYDTDPYEQYF	TRBV25-1	TRBJ2-7
CAGLRQGALYGYTF	TRBV2	TRBJ1-2
CASSLSSGGARDTQYF	TRBV7-9	TRBJ2-3
CASSWTGYQPQHF	TRBV28	TRBJ1-5
CASRHGTGSYEQYF	TRBV6-5	TRBJ2-7
CASSSLPWASPLHF	TRBV27	TRBJ1-6
CASSLGENGDYEQYF	TRBV7-9	TRBJ2-7
CASCWRETQYF	TRBV6-6	TRBJ2-5
CASRWTTFTDTQYF	TRBV19	TRBJ2-3
CASSRYNEQFF	TRBV10-1	TRBJ2-1
CASSDNPPSMDSGNSPLHF	TRBV7-8	TRBJ1-6
CASSSRTGGNTEAFF	TRBV28	TRBJ1-1
CASSPGGHEQYF	TRBV11-2	TRBJ2-7
CASSFGGEAGYTF	TRBV27	TRBJ1-2
CASSRGGVSMNTEAFF	TRBV9	TRBJ1-1
CASSQVAGVSYNEQFF	TRBV14	TRBJ2-1
CATSRGQGAWGYTF	TRBV15	TRBJ1-2
CASSLHGQGAWQPQHF	TRBV28	TRBJ1-5
CASSLTGHSTDTQYF	TRBV11-2	TRBJ2-3
CASSSLAASYEQYF	TRBV5-1	TRBJ2-7
CASSQVTSLTDTQYF	TRBV14	TRBJ2-3
CASSTRTGSNGYTF	TRBV11-2	TRBJ1-2
CASSEVLTPGAGGYTF	TRBV2	TRBJ1-2
CASSLDVGGRGNEQFF	TRBV5-1	TRBJ2-1
CALTRSPGGQETQYF	TRBV11-1	TRBJ2-5